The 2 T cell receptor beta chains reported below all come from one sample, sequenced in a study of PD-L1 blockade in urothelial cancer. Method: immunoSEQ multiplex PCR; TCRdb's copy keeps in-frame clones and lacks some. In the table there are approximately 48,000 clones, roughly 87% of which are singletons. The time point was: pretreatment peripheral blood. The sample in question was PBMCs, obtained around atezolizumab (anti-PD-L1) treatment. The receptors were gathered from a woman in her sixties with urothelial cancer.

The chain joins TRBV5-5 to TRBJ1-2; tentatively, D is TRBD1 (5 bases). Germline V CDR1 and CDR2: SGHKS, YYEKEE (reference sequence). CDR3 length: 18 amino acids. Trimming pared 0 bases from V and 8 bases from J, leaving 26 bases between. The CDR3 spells CASSLGVQGLGGMKGYTF. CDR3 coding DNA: TGTGCCAGCAGCTTGGGTGTGCAGGGTCTCGGGGGTATGAAAGGCTACACCTTC.

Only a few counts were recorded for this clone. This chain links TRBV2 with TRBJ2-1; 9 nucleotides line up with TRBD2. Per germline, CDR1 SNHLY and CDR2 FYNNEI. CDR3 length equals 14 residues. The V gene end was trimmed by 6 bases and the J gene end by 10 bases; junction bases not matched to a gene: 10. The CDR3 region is CASSSGGGAHEQFF. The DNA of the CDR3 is TGTGCCAGCAGCTCGGGCGGGGGGGCCCACGAGCAGTTCTTC.